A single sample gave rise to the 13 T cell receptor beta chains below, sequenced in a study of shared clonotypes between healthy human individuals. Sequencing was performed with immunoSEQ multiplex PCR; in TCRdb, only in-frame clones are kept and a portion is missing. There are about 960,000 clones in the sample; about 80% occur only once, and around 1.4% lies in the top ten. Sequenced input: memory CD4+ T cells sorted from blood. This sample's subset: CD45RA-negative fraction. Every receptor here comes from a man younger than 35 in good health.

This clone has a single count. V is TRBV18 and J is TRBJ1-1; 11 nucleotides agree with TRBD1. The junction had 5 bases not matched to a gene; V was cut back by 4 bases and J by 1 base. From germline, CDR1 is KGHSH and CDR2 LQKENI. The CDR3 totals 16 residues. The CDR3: CASSHGTGGSNTEAFF. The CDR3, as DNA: TGTGCCAGCTCACATGGGACAGGGGGGTCGAACACTGAAGCTTTCTTT. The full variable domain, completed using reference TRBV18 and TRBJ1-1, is NAGVMQNPRHLVRRRGQEARLRCSPMKGHSHVYWYRQLPEEGLKFMVYLQKENIIDESGMPKERFSAEFPKEGPSILRIQQVVRGDSAAYFCASSHGTGGSNTEAFFGQGTRLTVV.

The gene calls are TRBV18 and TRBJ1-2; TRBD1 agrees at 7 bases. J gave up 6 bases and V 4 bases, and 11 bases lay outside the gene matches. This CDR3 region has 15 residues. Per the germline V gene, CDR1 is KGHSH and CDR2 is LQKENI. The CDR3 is CASSLRHTGEDGYTF. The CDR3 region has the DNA TGTGCCAGCTCACTACGACACACAGGGGAAGATGGCTACACCTTC.

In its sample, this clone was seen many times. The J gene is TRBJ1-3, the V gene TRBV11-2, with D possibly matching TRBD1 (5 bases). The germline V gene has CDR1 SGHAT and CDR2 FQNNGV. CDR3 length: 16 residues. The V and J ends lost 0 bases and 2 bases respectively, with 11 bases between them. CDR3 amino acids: CASSLEQGITGNTIYF. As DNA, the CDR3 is TGTGCCAGCAGCTTAGAGCAGGGTATAACTGGAAACACCATATATTTT.

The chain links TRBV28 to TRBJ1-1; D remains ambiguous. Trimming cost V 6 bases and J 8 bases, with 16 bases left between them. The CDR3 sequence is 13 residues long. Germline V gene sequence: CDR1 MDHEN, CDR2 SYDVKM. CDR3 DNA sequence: TGTGCCAGCAGGCCTGGGCCAAAAAGGGAAGCTTTCTTT. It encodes CASRPGPKREAFF.

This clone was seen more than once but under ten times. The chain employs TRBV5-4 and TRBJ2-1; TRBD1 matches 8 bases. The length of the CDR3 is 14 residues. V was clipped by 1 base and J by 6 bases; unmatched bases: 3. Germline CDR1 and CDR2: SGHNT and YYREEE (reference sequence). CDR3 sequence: CASSLPDRVNEQFF. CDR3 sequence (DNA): TGTGCCAGCAGCTTGCCGGACAGGGTCAATGAGCAGTTCTTC.

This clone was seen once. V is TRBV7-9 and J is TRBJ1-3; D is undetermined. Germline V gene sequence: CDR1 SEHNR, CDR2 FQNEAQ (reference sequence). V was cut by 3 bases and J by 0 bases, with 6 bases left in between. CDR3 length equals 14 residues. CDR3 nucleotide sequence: TGTGCCAGCAGCTTGGGCTCCTCTGGAAACACCATATATTTT. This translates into CASSLGSSGNTIYF.

CDR3 coding DNA: TGTGCCATCAGTGGTTCATTCCTCAATGAGCAGTTCTTC. It is translated as CAISGSFLNEQFF. The rearrangement uses TRBV10-3 and TRBJ2-1; D not resolved. This CDR3 has 13 amino acids. CDR1 ENHRY and CDR2 SYGVKD come from the germline V gene. V gave up 4 bases and J gave up 6 bases, with 10 bases separating them.

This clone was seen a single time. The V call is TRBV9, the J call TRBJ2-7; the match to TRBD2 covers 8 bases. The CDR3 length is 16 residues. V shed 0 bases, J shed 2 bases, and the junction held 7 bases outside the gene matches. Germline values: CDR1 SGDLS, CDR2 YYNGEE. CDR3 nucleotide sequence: TGTGCCAGCAGCGTAGGAGGGACTAGGGAAACCTACGAGCAGTACTTC. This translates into CASSVGGTRETYEQYF.

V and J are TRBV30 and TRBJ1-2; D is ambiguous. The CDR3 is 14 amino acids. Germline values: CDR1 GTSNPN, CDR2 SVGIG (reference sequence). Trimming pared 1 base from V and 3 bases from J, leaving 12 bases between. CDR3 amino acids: CAWSAGGEYYGYTF. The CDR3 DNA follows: TGTGCCTGGAGTGCCGGCGGGGAGTACTATGGCTACACCTTC. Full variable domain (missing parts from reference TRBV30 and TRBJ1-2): SQTIHQWPATLVQPVGSPLSLECTVEGTSNPNLYWYRQAAGRGLQLLFYSVGIGQISSEVPQNLSASRPQDRQFILSSKKLLLSDSGFYLCAWSAGGEYYGYTFGSGTRLTVV.

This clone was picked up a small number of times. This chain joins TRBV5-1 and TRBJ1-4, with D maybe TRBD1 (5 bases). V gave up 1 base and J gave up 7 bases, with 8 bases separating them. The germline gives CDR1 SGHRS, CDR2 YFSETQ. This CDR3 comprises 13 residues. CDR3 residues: CASSLLGGEKLFF. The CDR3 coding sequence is TGCGCCAGCAGCTTGCTTGGGGGTGAAAAACTGTTTTTT.

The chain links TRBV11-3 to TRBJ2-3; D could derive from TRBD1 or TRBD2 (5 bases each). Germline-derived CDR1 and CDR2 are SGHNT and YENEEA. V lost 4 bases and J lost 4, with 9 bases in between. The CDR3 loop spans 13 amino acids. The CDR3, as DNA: TGTGCCAGCAGCTCGGGACCGCCAGATACGCAGTATTTT. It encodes CASSSGPPDTQYF.

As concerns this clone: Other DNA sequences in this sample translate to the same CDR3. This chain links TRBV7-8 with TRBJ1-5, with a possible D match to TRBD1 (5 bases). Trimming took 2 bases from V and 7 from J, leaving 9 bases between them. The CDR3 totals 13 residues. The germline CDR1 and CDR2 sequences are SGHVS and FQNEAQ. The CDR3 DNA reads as TGTGCCAGCAGCTTAACGAGGGACCAGCCCCAGCATTTT. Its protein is CASSLTRDQPQHF.

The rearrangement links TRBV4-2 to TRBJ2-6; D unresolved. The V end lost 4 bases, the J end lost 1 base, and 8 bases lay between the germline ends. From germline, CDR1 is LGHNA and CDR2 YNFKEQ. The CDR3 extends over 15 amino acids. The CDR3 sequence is CASSLTDSGANVLTF. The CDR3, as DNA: TGTGCCAGCAGCCTAACCGATTCTGGGGCCAACGTCCTGACTTTC.